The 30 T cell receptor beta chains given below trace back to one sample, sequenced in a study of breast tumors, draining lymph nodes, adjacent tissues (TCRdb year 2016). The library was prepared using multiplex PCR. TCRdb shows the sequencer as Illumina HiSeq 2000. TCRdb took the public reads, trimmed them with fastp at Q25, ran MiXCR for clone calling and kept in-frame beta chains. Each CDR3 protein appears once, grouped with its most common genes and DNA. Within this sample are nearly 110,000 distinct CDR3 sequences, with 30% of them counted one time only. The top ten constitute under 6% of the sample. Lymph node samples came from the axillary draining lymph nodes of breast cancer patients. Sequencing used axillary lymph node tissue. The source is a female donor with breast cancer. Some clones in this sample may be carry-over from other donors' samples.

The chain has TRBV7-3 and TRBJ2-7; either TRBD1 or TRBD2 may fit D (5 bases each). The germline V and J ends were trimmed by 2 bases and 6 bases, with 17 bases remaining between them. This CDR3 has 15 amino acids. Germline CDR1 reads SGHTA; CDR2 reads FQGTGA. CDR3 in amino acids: CASSLGGGWTVEQYF. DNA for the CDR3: TGTGCCAGCAGCTTAGGGGGTGGGTGGACGGTCGAGCAGTACTTC. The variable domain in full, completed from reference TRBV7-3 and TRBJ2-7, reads GAGVSQTPSNKVTEKGKYVELRCDPISGHTALYWYRQSLGQGPEFLIYFQGTGAADDSGLPNDRFFAVRPEGSVSTLKIQRTERGDSAVYLCASSLGGGWTVEQYFGPGTRLTVT.

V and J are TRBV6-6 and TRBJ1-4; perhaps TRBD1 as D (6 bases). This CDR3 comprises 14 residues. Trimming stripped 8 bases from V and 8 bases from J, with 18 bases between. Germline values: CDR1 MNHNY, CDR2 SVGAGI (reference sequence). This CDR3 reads CASSPGAGGEKLFF. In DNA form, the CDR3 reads TGTGCCAGCTCTCCAGGGGCAGGAGGGGAAAAACTGTTTTTT.

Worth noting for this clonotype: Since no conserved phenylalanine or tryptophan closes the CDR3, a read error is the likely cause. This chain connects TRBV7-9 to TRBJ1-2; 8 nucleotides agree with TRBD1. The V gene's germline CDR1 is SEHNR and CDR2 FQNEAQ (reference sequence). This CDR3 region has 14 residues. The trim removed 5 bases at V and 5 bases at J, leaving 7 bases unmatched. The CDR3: CASSNQTGGYGYTL. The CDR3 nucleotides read TGTGCCAGCAGCAACCAAACAGGGGGGTATGGCTACACCCTC.

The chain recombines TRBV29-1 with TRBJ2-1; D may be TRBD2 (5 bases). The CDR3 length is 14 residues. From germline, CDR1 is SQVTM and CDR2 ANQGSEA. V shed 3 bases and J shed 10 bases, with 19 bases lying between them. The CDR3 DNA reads TGCAGCGTTGAGACTACAAACTACGGGGAGGAGCAGTTCTTC. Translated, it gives CSVETTNYGEEQFF.

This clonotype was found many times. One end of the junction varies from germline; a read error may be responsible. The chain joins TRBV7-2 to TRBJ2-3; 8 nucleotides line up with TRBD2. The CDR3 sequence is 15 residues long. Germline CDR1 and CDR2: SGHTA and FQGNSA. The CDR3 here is CASSLDERGSDMQYF. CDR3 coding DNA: TGTGCCAGCAGCTTAGATGAGCGGGGGTCAGATATGCAGTATTTT.

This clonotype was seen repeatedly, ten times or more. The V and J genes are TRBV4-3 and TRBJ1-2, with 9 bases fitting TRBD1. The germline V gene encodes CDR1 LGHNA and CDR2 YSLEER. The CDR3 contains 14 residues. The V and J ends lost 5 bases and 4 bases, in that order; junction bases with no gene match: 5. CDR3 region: CASSVQTGGYGYTF. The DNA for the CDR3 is TGCGCCAGCAGCGTACAGACAGGGGGCTATGGCTACACCTTC.

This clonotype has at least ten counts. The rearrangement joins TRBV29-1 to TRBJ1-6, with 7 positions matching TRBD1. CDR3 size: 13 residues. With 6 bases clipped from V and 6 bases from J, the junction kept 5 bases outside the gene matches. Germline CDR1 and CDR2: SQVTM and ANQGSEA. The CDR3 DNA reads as TGCAGCGTGGGGGACAGCGTTAATTCACCCCTCCACTTT. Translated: CSVGDSVNSPLHF.

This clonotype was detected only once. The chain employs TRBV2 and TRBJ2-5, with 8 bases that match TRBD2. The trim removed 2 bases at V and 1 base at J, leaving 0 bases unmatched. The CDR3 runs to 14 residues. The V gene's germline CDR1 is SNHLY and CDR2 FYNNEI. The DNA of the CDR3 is TGTGCCAGCAGTGAACTAGCGGGCCAAGAGACCCAGTACTTC. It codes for CASSELAGQETQYF.

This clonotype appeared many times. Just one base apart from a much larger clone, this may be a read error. CDR3 sequence: CSAGGTSGSAEQYF. The CDR3 nucleotides read TGCAGTGCTGGAGGGACTAGCGGGAGTGCCGAGCAGTACTTC. This chain joins TRBV20-1 and TRBJ2-7, with TRBD2 matching over 14 bases. Germline V lookup: CDR1 DFQATT, CDR2 SNEGSKA (reference sequence). The CDR3 is 14 amino acids. V lost 5 bases to trimming and J lost 6 bases; unmatched junction nucleotides: 6.

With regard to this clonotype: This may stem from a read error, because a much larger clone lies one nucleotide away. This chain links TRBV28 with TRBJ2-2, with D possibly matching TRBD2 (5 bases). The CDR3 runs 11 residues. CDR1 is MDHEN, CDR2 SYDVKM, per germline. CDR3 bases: TGTGCCAGCAGGAGAGCCGGGGAGCTGGTTTTT. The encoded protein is CASRRAGELVF. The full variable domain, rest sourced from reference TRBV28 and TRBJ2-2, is DVKVTQSSRYLVKRTGEKVFLECVQDMDHENMFWYRQDPGLGLRLIYFSYDVKMKEKGDIPEGYSVSREKKERFSLILESASTNQTSMYLCASRRAGELVFGEGSRLTVL.

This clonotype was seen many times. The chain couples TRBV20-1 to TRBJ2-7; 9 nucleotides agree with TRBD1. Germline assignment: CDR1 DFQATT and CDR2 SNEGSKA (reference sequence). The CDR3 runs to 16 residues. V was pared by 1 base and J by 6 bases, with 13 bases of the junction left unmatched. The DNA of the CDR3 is TGCAGTGCTAGAGTATTGATACAGGGGGCAAGGTCCGAGCAGTACTTC. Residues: CSARVLIQGARSEQYF.

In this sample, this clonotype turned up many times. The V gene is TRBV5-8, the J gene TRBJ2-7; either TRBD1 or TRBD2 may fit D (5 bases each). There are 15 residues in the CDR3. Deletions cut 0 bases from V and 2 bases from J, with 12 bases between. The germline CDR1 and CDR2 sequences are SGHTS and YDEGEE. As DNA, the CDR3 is TGTGCCAGCAGCTTGGTAGGGGTGAGGGCCTACGAGCAGTACTTC. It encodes CASSLVGVRAYEQYF.

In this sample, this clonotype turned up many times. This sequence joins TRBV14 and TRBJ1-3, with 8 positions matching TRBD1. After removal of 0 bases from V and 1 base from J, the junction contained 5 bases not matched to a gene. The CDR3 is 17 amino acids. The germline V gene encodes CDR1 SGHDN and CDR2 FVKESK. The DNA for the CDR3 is TGTGCCAGCAGCCAAGATCTCGGACAGGGATCTGGAAACACCATATATTTT. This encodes CASSQDLGQGSGNTIYF. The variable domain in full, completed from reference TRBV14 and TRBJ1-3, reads EAGVTQFPSHSVIEKGQTVTLRCDPISGHDNLYWYRRVMGKEIKFLLHFVKESKQDESGMPNNRFLAERTGGTYSTLKVQPAELEDSGVYFCASSQDLGQGSGNTIYFGEGSWLTVV.

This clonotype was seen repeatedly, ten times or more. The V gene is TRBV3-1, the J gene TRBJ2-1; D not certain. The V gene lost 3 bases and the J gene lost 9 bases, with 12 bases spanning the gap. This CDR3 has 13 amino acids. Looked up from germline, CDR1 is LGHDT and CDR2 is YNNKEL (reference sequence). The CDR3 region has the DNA TGTGCCAGCAGCCACCTAGTAAGTGGTGAGCAGTTCTTC. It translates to CASSHLVSGEQFF.

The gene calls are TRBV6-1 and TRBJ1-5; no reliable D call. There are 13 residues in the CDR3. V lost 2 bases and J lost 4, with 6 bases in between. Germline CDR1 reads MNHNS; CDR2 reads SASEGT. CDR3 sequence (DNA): TGTGCCAGCAGTGAAATGGGAAATCAGCCCCAGCATTTT. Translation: CASSEMGNQPQHF.

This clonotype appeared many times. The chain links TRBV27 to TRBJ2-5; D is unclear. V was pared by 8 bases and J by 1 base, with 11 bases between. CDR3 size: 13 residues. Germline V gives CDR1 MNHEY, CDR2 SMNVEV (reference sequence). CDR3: CASLGPGQETQYF. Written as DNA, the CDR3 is TGTGCCAGCTTGGGCCCGGGCCAAGAGACCCAGTACTTC.

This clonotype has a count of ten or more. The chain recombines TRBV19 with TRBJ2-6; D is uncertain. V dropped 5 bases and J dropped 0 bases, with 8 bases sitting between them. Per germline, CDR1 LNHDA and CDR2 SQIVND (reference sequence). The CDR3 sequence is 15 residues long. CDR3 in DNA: TGTGCCAGTAGTCCTTTAGGCTCTGGGGCCAACGTCCTGACTTTC. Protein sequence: CASSPLGSGANVLTF.

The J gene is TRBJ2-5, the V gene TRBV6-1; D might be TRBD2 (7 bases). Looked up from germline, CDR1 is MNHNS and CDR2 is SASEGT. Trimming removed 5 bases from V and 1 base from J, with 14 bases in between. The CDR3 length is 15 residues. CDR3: CASSRPRGGQETQYF. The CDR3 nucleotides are TGTGCCAGCAGTCGCCCTAGGGGGGGCCAAGAGACCCAGTACTTC.

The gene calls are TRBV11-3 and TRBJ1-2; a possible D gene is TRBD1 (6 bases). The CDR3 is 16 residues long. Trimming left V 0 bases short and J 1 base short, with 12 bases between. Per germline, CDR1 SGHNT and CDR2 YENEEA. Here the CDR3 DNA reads TGTGCCAGCAGCTTAGAAGGAAGGGGGAATAACTATGGCTACACCTTC. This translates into CASSLEGRGNNYGYTF.

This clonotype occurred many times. CDR3 DNA: TGCAGTGCTAGTTATGGTCCCGGGACTAGCGGGAGGCTTGGAGAGACCCAGTACTTC. Translated, it gives CSASYGPGTSGRLGETQYF. V usage is TRBV20-1 and J usage is TRBJ2-5, with TRBD2 matching over 15 bases. CDR3 length: 19 amino acids. J gave up 4 bases and V 3 bases, and 15 bases lay outside the gene matches. Germline-derived CDR1 and CDR2 are DFQATT and SNEGSKA (reference sequence).

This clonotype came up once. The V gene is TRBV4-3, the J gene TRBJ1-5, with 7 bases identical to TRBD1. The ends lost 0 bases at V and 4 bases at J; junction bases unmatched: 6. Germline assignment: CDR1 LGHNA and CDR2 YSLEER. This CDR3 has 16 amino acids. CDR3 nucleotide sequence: TGCGCCAGCAGCCAAGATCCCGAGACAGGGAATCAGCCCCAGCATTTT. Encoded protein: CASSQDPETGNQPQHF.

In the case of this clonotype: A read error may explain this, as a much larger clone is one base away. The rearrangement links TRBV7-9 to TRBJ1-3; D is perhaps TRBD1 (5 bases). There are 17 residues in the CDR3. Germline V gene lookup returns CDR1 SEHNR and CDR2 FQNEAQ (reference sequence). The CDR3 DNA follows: TGTGCCAGCAGCGACACGAATGCGGGGCGCTCTGGAAACCCCATATATTTT. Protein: CASSDTNAGRSGNPIYF.

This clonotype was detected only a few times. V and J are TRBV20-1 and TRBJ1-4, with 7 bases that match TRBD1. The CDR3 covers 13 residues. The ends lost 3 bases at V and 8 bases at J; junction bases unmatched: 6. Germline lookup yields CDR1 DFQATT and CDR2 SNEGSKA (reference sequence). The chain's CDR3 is CSARTGYLEKLFF. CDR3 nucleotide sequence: TGCAGTGCTAGGACAGGGTATTTGGAAAAACTGTTTTTT.

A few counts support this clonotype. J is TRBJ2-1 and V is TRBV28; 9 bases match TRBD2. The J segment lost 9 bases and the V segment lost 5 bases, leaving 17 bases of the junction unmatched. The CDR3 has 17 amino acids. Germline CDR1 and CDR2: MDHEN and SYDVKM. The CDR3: CASSPLRGSGSPGEQFF. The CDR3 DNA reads TGTGCCAGCAGTCCCCTGAGGGGTAGCGGGAGTCCGGGTGAGCAGTTCTTC.

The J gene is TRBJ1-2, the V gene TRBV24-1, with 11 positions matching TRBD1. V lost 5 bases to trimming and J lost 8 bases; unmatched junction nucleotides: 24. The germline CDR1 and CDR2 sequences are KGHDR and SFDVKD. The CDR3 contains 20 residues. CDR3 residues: CATSGQRGQGGQSEREGYTF. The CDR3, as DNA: TGTGCCACCAGTGGTCAGAGGGGACAGGGGGGTCAGTCGGAGCGGGAGGGCTACACCTTC.

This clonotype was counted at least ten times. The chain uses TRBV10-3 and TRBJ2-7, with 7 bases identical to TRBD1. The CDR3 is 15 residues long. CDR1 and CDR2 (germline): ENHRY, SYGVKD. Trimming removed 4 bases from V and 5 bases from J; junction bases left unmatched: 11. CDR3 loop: CAISGTGELLDEQYF. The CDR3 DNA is TGTGCCATCAGTGGGACAGGCGAACTTCTTGACGAGCAGTACTTC.

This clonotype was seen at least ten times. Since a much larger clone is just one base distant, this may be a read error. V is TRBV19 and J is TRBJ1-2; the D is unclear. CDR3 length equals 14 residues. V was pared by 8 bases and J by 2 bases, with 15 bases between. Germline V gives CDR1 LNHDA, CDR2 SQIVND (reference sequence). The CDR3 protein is CASGRGLGNYGYTF. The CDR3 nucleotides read TGTGCCAGTGGTAGAGGGCTAGGCAACTATGGCTACACCTTC.

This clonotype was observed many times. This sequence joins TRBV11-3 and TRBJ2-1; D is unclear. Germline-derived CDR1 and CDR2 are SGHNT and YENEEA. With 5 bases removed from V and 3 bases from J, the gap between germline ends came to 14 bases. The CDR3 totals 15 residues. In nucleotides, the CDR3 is TGTGCCAGCAGCGAGACATCCAAGCACTACAATGAGCAGTTCTTC. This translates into CASSETSKHYNEQFF.

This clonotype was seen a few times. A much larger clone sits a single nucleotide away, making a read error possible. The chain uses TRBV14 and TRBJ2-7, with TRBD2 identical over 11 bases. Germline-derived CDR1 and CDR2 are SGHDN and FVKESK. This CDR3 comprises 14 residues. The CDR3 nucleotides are TGTGCCAGCAGGGATAGCGGGAGGGGCGGCGAGCAGTCCTTC. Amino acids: CASRDSGRGGEQSF. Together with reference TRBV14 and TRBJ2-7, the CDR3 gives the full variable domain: EAGVTQFPSHSVIEKGQTVTLRCDPISGHDNLYWYRRVMGKEIKFLLHFVKESKQDESGMPNNRFLAERTGGTYSTLKVQPAELEDSGVYFCASRDSGRGGEQSFGPGTRLTVT.

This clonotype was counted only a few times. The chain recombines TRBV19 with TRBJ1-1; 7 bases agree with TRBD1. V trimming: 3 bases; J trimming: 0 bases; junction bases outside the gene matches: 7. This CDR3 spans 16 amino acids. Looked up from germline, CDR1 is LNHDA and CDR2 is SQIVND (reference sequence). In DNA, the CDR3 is TGTGCCAGTAGTATCCGACGGACAGGCATGAACACTGAAGCTTTCTTT. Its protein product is CASSIRRTGMNTEAFF.